Reported below is one TCR beta chain. Its antigen is unknown. These data belong to a study of CD8+CD57+ T cells in acquired aplastic anemia. For the study at large: The DNA of sorted CD4+ and CD8+ cells averaged approximately 3.4 ug. Healthy donor CD4+ samples were sequenced to a depth that averaged roughly 10 million reads. Study conclusions and caveats: A set of more than 25 CD8+ CDR3 sequences was shared between patients and controls, and these sequences appeared highly expressed in patients.

Genomic DNA acted as the template from which TCR beta VDJ combination and CDR3 sequence profiling were carried out. TCRdb reprocessed the reads via MiXCR and lists one record per CDR3 protein. The sample carries about 400,000 distinct CDR3 sequences, 55% to 70% recorded once. CDR3 length equals 13 residues. Germline V gives CDR1 SGHTA, CDR2 FQGNSA. The V gene lost 3 bases and the J gene lost 9 bases, with 12 bases spanning the gap. Sequenced: sorted CD4+, CD8+, or CD8+CD57+ T cells (not recorded which) from PBMCs. The TCR sequence derives from a human donor in good health, serving as a control. The chain couples TRBV7-2 to TRBJ2-4; D may be TRBD2 (6 bases). CDR3 nucleotides: TGTGCCAGCAGCTTTTTGGGGGGAACCATTCAGTACTTC. Encoded protein: CASSFLGGTIQYF.